The entry below describes one T cell receptor beta chain. Its target is not known. A multiplex PCR was run with 60 Vbeta primers and 13 Jbeta primers. Libraries were prepared by immunoSEQ multiplex PCR; TCRdb keeps only in-frame clonotypes and omits some of them. The table shows over 55,000 clones, with around two thirds occurring only once. The data stem from a study of cytomegalovirus exposure and HLA in healthy donors. General study findings and limits: In a later analysis, TCR beta V- and J-gene trimming showed a link to a missense DCLRE1C variant. Most TCR beta V segments were productive about 87% or about 30% of the time in an earlier analysis.

CDR1 and CDR2 (germline): KGHSH, LQKENI. Trimming removed 2 bases from V and 0 bases from J, with 14 bases in between. The CDR3 is 17 amino acids. This clonotype was sampled from a woman between 45 and 60 years old in good health and CMV-seropositive. The sequenced sample consisted of PBMCs. The chain carries TRBV18 and TRBJ1-3, with a possible D match to TRBD1 (5 bases). CDR3 nucleotides: TGTGCCAGCTCACCAGCCCCCGGGGGAAGCTCTGGAAACACCATATATTTT. Its translation is CASSPAPGGSSGNTIYF.